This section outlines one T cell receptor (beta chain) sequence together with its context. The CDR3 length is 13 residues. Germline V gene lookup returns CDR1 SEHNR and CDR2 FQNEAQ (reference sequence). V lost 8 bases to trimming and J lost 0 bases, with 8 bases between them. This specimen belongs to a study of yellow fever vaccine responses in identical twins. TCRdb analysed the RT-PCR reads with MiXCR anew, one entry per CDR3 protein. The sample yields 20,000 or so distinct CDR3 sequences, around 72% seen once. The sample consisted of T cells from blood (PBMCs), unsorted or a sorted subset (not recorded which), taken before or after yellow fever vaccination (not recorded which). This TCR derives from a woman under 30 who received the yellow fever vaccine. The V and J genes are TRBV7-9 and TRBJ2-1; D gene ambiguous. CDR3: CASFPSSYNEQFF. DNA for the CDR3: TGTGCCAGCTTCCCCAGCTCCTACAATGAGCAGTTCTTC.